Sequencing of this T cell receptor (beta chain) was carried out in a study of control samples from healthy donors and cancer patients. Clones were read by immunoSEQ multiplex PCR, and TCRdb kept only the in-frame ones, dropping some. In the table there are about 51,000 clones, roughly nine tenths of which are singletons. This TCR was sampled from a man aged 40-49 years with colorectal cancer. The sample consisted of PBMCs.

CDR3 sequence (DNA): TGTGCCAGTACTCACTACAATGAAAAACTGTTTTTT. Its translation: CASTHYNEKLFF. This chain uses TRBV19 with TRBJ1-4; D gene uncertain. The CDR3 is 12 amino acids. Germline V gives CDR1 LNHDA, CDR2 SQIVND (reference sequence). V lost 7 bases and J lost 5, with 8 bases in between.